Listed below are T cell receptor beta chains from one sample, sequenced in a study of blood T cells in healthy people across ages. TCRdb reanalysed the 5' RACE reads using MiXCR and keeps one entry per CDR3 protein. The sample carries 1.5 million to 2 million distinct CDR3 sequences, roughly 30% recorded once. Source material: blood. These receptors originate from a woman younger than 45 in good health. CDR3s include the opening cysteine and the closing phenylalanine or tryptophan. Fields, in order: J gene, clone size, V gene, D gene, CDR3 DNA, CDR3 protein. D genes are given only for firm matches. Not every row has a clone size; where given, it reads once, few, many or a size class.

>TRBJ2-4|NA|TRBV3-1|NA
TGTGCCAGCAGCCAAGATCATCCTGTTGAGCCAGAGGACATTCAGTACTTC
CASSQDHPVEPEDIQYF
>TRBJ1-2|once|TRBV12-3/TRBV12-4|NA
TGTGCCAGCAGGTTAGCGTGGGCAGGGGTCGGCTACACCTTC
CASRLAWAGVGYTF
>TRBJ2-3|few|TRBV12-5|NA
TGTGCTAGTGGCTTACTTACAAGGTCCACAGATACGCAGTATTTT
CASGLLTRSTDTQYF
>TRBJ2-3|few|TRBV12-3/TRBV12-4|TRBD1
TGTGCCAGCAGTCCGCCGGGACAGAGGCGCACAGATACGCAGTATTTT
CASSPPGQRRTDTQYF
>TRBJ2-5|many|TRBV12-3/TRBV12-4|NA
TGTGCCAGCAGTTCTCGAGCGGGTGGGGGAGAGACCCAGTACTTC
CASSSRAGGGETQYF
>TRBJ2-7|once|TRBV28|NA
TGTGCCAGCAGCAAACTAGGTTGGGAGCAGTACTTC
CASSKLGWEQYF
>TRBJ1-1|NA|TRBV5-6|NA
TGTGCCAGCAGCTTGTGGCGGGGGGGGAACACTGAAGCTTTCTTT
CASSLWRGGNTEAFF
>TRBJ2-1|NA|TRBV6-1|TRBD2
TGTGCCAGCACCAGACCCGGGACTAGCGGATACAATGAGCAGTTCTTC
CASTRPGTSGYNEQFF
>TRBJ2-3|few|TRBV27|NA
TGTGCCAGCATGGGTGGTATCACAGATACGCAGTATTTT
CASMGGITDTQYF
>TRBJ2-7|few|TRBV3-1|TRBD1
TGTGCCAGCAGCCGAGCCGGGACAGGGAGGATTGGCGAGCAGTACTTC
CASSRAGTGRIGEQYF
>TRBJ2-7|NA|TRBV10-2|TRBD2
TGCGCCAGCAGTCACGGCGGGGGGTGCTACGAGCAGTACTTC
CASSHGGGCYEQYF
>TRBJ2-5|NA|TRBV3-1|TRBD2
TGTGCCAGCAGCCGAACAACTAGCGGGGGGGTAGGGGAGACCCAGTACTTC
CASSRTTSGGVGETQYF
>TRBJ2-7|NA|TRBV5-1|TRBD2
TGCGCCAGCAGCTTCTCCGTGGCGGGAGGTTACTCCTACGAGCAGTACTTC
CASSFSVAGGYSYEQYF
>TRBJ2-5|NA|TRBV28|NA
TGTGCCAGTCGTCCGGGGGCCGATAACGCGGAGACCCAGTACTTC
CASRPGADNAETQYF
>TRBJ2-3|NA|TRBV7-2|NA
TGTGCCAGCAGCTTAACGGGAATAGGACCCTCCACAGATACGCAGTATTTT
CASSLTGIGPSTDTQYF
>TRBJ2-2|NA|TRBV4-1|NA
TGCGCCAGCAGCCAGGTTAGACGGACCGGGGAGCTGTTTTTT
CASSQVRRTGELFF
>TRBJ2-7|NA|TRBV20-1|TRBD1
TGCAGTGCCCATCCCGGGACAGGGCGCTATCATGAGCAGTACTTC
CSAHPGTGRYHEQYF
>TRBJ2-7|NA|TRBV2|NA
TGTGCCAGCGGTTCAGGCCCCTATAAGGAGCAGTACTTC
CASGSGPYKEQYF
>TRBJ2-1|few|TRBV20-1|NA
TGCAGTGCTAGTCGGGGAAACAGCTACAATGAGCAGTTCTTC
CSASRGNSYNEQFF
>TRBJ1-2|NA|TRBV5-1|TRBD1
TGCGCCAGCAGCTTGGGCCAGACAGGGGGTTCTGGCTACACCTTC
CASSLGQTGGSGYTF
>TRBJ2-7|many|TRBV29-1|NA
TGCAGCGTCCAGATACAGAGCTCCTACGAGCAGTACTTC
CSVQIQSSYEQYF
>TRBJ1-6|NA|TRBV20-1|NA
TGCAGTGCTAGTGGCGCCATAGTTGGATTAAGCTCACCCCTCCACTTT
CSASGAIVGLSSPLHF
>TRBJ2-1|NA|TRBV7-3|TRBD2
TGTGCCGGCAGCTTACTAGCGGGTTATGTGAATGAGCAGTTCTTC
CAGSLLAGYVNEQFF
>TRBJ2-3|few|TRBV6-2/TRBV6-3|TRBD2
TGTGCCAGCAGTTACAAACTAGCGGGAGTCCGAGATACGCAGTATTTT
CASSYKLAGVRDTQYF
>TRBJ2-7|NA|TRBV5-1|NA
TGCGCCAGCAGCTTGGGGCTGTCGAGGGAACGGGTCTCCTACGAGCAGTACTTC
CASSLGLSRERVSYEQYF
>TRBJ2-7|NA|TRBV29-1|TRBD1
TGCAGCACTTGCCGACAGGGGGACTACGAGCAGTACTTC
CSTCRQGDYEQYF
>TRBJ1-6|few|TRBV15|NA
TGTGCCACCAGCAGAGACTCCGATTCACCCCTCCACTTT
CATSRDSDSPLHF